This TCR beta chain came from a study of cytomegalovirus exposure and HLA in healthy donors. The overall study: Around 80 million unique TCR sequences came from HLA-typed donors in an early release. Regarding the study as a whole: In a later analysis, TCR beta V- and J-gene trimming was associated with a missense DCLRE1C variant. A prior analysis recorded that most TCR beta V segments were productive about 87% or about 30% of the time. Later analysis showed most CMV-associated TCR beta chains appearing HLA-restricted.

This clone has only a few counts. Antigen unknown. PCR used 60 Vbeta primers and 13 Jbeta primers. Assay used: immunoSEQ multiplex PCR; TCRdb lists only in-frame clones, some missing. The table records 100,000 to 150,000 clones, less than 80% of them present only once. There are 15 residues in the CDR3. The germline CDR1 and CDR2 sequences are MNHEY and SMNVEV (reference sequence). V lost 4 bases, J lost 2 bases, and 15 bases lay in between. Sequencing used PBMCs. The J gene is TRBJ2-7, the V gene TRBV27; D is perhaps TRBD1 (5 bases). The receptor's source is a man between 40 and 49 years old in good health and CMV-seropositive. CDR3 residues: CASSWGPDATYEQYF. The CDR3, as DNA: TGTGCCAGCAGTTGGGGCCCCGACGCGACCTACGAGCAGTACTTC.